A selection of T cell receptor beta chains follows, all from one sample in a study of T cell responses to AZD1222 COVID-19 vaccine. Clones were sequenced by immunoSEQ multiplex PCR, and TCRdb holds only the in-frame ones, with some missing. The sample yields about 140,000 clones, 90% to 95% seen once. The source was peripheral blood, collected on day 0 of AZD1222 vaccination. All receptors derive from an adult in good health. Both conserved end residues are part of each CDR3. The order of the fields is D gene, J gene, V gene, clone size, CDR3 protein, CDR3 DNA. A D gene is named only where the DNA matches it firmly. For some rows the clone size is stated as once, few or many, or as a class when expanded; others skip it.

>.|TRBJ1-4|TRBV6-6|.
CASTTGQIATNEKLFF
TGTGCCAGCACCACCGGACAGATTGCAACTAATGAAAAACTGTTTTTT
>TRBD2|TRBJ2-3|TRBV4-3|.
CASSQDLELAGGQDTQYF
TGCGCCAGCAGCCAAGACTTGGAACTAGCGGGGGGGCAAGATACGCAGTATTTT
>TRBD2|TRBJ2-7|TRBV30|.
CAWSGKGGGMFYEQYF
TGTGCCTGGAGTGGCAAAGGCGGGGGGATGTTTTACGAGCAGTACTTC
>.|TRBJ2-2|TRBV19|.
CATSIWSSLTGELFF
TGTGCCACTAGTATTTGGTCTTCCCTTACCGGGGAGCTGTTTTTT
>TRBD2|TRBJ2-3|TRBV6-7|.
CASSHPRLAGVTDTQYF
TGTGCCAGCAGCCACCCCCGACTAGCGGGGGTTACAGATACGCAGTATTTT
>.|TRBJ2-3|TRBV11-2|.
CASSSPHLADTQYF
TGTGCCAGCAGCTCGCCCCACTTGGCAGATACGCAGTATTTT
>.|TRBJ2-2|TRBV7-8|.
CASNVRGILTGELFF
TGTGCCAGCAATGTACGGGGGATCTTAACCGGGGAGCTGTTTTTT
>.|TRBJ2-7|TRBV28|.
CASSFAQGLYEQYF
TGTGCCAGCAGTTTCGCACAGGGACTCTACGAGCAGTACTTC
>.|TRBJ1-5|TRBV2|.
CASRRDFNQPQHF
TGTGCCAGCAGACGGGACTTCAATCAGCCCCAGCATTTT
>.|TRBJ1-1|TRBV6-5|.
CASSLRDPQNTEAFF
TGTGCCAGCAGTCTCCGGGACCCCCAGAACACTGAAGCTTTCTTT
>.|TRBJ2-3|TRBV4-1|.
CASSSRWGGRVDTQYF
TGCGCCAGCAGCTCCCGGTGGGGGGGGCGGGTAGATACGCAGTATTTT
>.|TRBJ2-3|TRBV7-6|.
CASSSPTGISTDTQYF
TGTGCCAGCAGCTCCCCGACAGGCATTAGCACAGATACGCAGTATTTT
>TRBD1|TRBJ1-4|TRBV10-1|.
CASSNGTESTNEKLFF
TGCGCCAGCAGTAACGGGACAGAATCAACTAATGAAAAACTGTTTTTT
>.|TRBJ1-6|TRBV18|.
CASSLDPPTGSLSPLHF
TGTGCCAGCTCACTCGACCCCCCTACAGGGTCGCTGTCACCCCTCCACTTT
>.|TRBJ1-2|TRBV12-3/TRBV12-4|.
CASSFHIGGYTF
TGTGCCAGCAGTTTCCACATCGGTGGCTACACCTTC
>.|TRBJ2-2|TRBV5-5|.
CASSLDRTGELFF
TGTGCCAGCAGCTTGGACAGAACCGGGGAGCTGTTTTTT
>.|TRBJ2-3|TRBV30|once
CAWSVIAHTQYF
TGTGCCTGGAGTGTAATTGCTCATACGCAGTATTTT
>.|TRBJ2-7|TRBV6-5|.
CASAKADSYEQYF
TGTGCCAGTGCGAAGGCGGACTCCTACGAGCAGTACTTC
>TRBD1|TRBJ1-2|TRBV7-9|.
CASSLDQTGYYGYTF
TGTGCCAGCAGCTTAGATCAGACAGGGTACTATGGCTACACCTTC
>.|TRBJ2-5|TRBV11-2|.
CASSLNEYQETQYF
TGTGCCAGCAGCTTAAACGAGTACCAAGAGACCCAGTACTTC